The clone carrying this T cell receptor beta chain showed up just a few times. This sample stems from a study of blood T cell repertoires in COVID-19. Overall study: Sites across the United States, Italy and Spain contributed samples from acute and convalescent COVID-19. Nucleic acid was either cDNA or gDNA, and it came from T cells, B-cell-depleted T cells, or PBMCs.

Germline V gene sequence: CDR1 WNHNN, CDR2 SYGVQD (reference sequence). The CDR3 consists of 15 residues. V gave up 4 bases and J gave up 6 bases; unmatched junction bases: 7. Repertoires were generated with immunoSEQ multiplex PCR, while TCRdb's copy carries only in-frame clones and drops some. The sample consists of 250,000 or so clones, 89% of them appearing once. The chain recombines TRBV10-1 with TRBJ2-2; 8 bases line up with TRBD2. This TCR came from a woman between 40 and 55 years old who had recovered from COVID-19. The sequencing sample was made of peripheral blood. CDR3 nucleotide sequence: TGCGCCAGCAGTGGCGGTAGCGGGATAGCCGGGGAGCTGTTTTTT. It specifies CASSGGSGIAGELFF.